Presented here are 18 T cell receptor beta chains from one specimen sequenced in a study of blood T cell repertoires in COVID-19. Measured with immunoSEQ multiplex PCR; TCRdb has only the in-frame clones, and not every one. This table holds 220,000 or so clones, about 81% found once. Material: peripheral blood. Receptors originate from a woman of 80 years or more with COVID-19, enrolled during active disease.

This clone was seen only once. V usage is TRBV2 and J usage is TRBJ2-1; D gene uncertain. V lost 0 bases and J lost 15, with 15 bases in between. The CDR3 is made up of 13 amino acids. The germline V gene encodes CDR1 SNHLY and CDR2 FYNNEI. DNA of the CDR3: TGTGCCAGCAGTGAAGCGCGTGGCGCCCCGGGGTTCTTC. Translated: CASSEARGAPGFF.

The DNA for the CDR3 is TGTGCCAGCTCTCTTGACAGCAGAAACACCGGGGAGCTGTTTTTT. Translating gives CASSLDSRNTGELFF. The V and J genes are TRBV18 and TRBJ2-2; D is perhaps TRBD1 (5 bases). Germline V gives CDR1 KGHSH, CDR2 LQKENI. This CDR3 comprises 15 residues. Trimming cost V 6 bases and J 2 bases, with 13 bases left between them.

V is TRBV27 and J is TRBJ2-7; TRBD1 agrees at 11 bases. This CDR3 is built from 15 residues. CDR1 is MNHEY, CDR2 SMNVEV, per germline (reference sequence). J was trimmed by 3 bases and V by 8 bases; bases with no gene match: 9. Here the CDR3 DNA reads TGTGCCAGCGCTCGCTCCGGGACAGGGGGCTACGAGCAGTACTTC. Translating gives CASARSGTGGYEQYF.

This clone was seen only a few times. The chain combines TRBV5-1 with TRBJ1-4; TRBD1 might be the D (5 bases). Trimming left V 4 bases short and J 4 bases short, with 11 bases between. The germline V gene encodes CDR1 SGHRS and CDR2 YFSETQ. This CDR3 has 14 amino acids. CDR3 nucleotides: TGCGCCAGCAGCAGGGGAGGTAGTAATGAAAAACTGTTTTTT. Translated: CASSRGGSNEKLFF.

The chain uses TRBV15 and TRBJ2-7; 9 bases map to TRBD2. CDR1 is LNHNV, CDR2 YYDKDF, per germline (reference sequence). The ends lost 0 bases at V and 0 bases at J; junction bases unmatched: 0. The length of the CDR3 is 15 residues. CDR3 sequence: CATSRDSGSSYEQYF. The CDR3 coding sequence is TGTGCCACCAGCAGAGATAGCGGGAGCTCCTACGAGCAGTACTTC.

In its sample, this clone was seen a few times. The chain carries TRBV6-5 and TRBJ1-1; possible D gene TRBD1, 6 bases. CDR1 is MNHEY, CDR2 SVGAGI, per germline. CDR3 length: 12 residues. Between the trimmed V and J ends, which lost 10 bases and 4 bases, there was a span of 13 bases. The CDR3 protein is CATRGEGTEAFF. The CDR3 nucleotides read TGTGCCACCAGGGGTGAGGGCACTGAAGCTTTCTTT.

This clone occurred once. The chain is built from TRBV6-5 and TRBJ2-3, with 10 bases aligning to TRBD2. V lost 4 bases and J lost 8; bases outside the gene matches: 9. The CDR3 is made up of 15 amino acids. From germline, CDR1 is MNHEY and CDR2 SVGAGI. The CDR3 DNA reads TGTGCCAGCAGTTCCTCCCGGACTAGCGGTCGTACGCAGTATTTT. Translating it yields CASSSSRTSGRTQYF.

V is TRBV20-1 and J is TRBJ2-2; TRBD1 agrees at 7 bases. V was clipped by 3 bases and J by 5 bases; unmatched bases: 6. Looked up from germline, CDR1 is DFQATT and CDR2 is SNEGSKA (reference sequence). The CDR3 runs to 14 residues. This CDR3 is CSASRQGKTGELFF. DNA for the CDR3: TGCAGTGCTAGTAGACAGGGAAAGACCGGGGAGCTGTTTTTT.

V is TRBV7-2 and J is TRBJ2-3; 8 positions agree with TRBD1. J gave up 4 bases and V 5 bases, and 8 bases lay outside the gene matches. Germline CDR1 is SGHTA and CDR2 is FQGNSA. The CDR3 has 15 residues. DNA of the CDR3: TGTGCCAGCAGCCCCGGACAGGGAGGATCAGATACGCAGTATTTT. Translation gives CASSPGQGGSDTQYF.

Only a few counts were recorded for this clone. J is TRBJ2-5 and V is TRBV2; TRBD2 aligns across 9 bases. Trimming took 5 bases from V and 5 from J; bases not matched to a gene: 9. Germline V CDR1 and CDR2: SNHLY, FYNNEI. The CDR3 contains 15 residues. The CDR3 sequence: CASSPLERGVETQYF. CDR3 nucleotides: TGTGCCAGCAGTCCCTTGGAGCGGGGGGTGGAGACCCAGTACTTC.

This chain joins TRBV18 and TRBJ2-7; perhaps TRBD2 as D (6 bases). The CDR3 is 15 residues long. Germline CDR1 is KGHSH and CDR2 is LQKENI. With 1 base removed from V and 0 bases from J, the gap between germline ends came to 10 bases. The CDR3 is CASSPRRGSSYEQYF. CDR3 DNA sequence: TGTGCCAGCTCACCACGGCGGGGTAGCTCCTACGAGCAGTACTTC.

V usage is TRBV5-1 and J usage is TRBJ1-1; TRBD1 might be the D (6 bases). CDR1 and CDR2 (germline): SGHRS, YFSETQ. This CDR3 has 16 residues. Trimming stripped 5 bases from V and 2 bases from J, with 19 bases between. CDR3 protein: CASSAQGGLKNTEAFF. The DNA of the CDR3 is TGCGCCAGCAGTGCACAGGGCGGGTTGAAAAACACTGAAGCTTTCTTT.

This rearrangement joins TRBV7-2 to TRBJ1-2, with a possible D match to TRBD1 (5 bases). Germline CDR1 SGHTA, CDR2 FQGNSA. The CDR3 is 16 residues long. The V end lost 1 base, the J end lost 3 bases, and 15 bases lay between the germline ends. The CDR3 DNA sequence: TGTGCCAGCAGCTTAGTGTTAAGGGCGGGGGACTATGGCTACACCTTC. It codes for CASSLVLRAGDYGYTF.

The gene calls are TRBV5-1 and TRBJ1-2, with 8 positions matching TRBD1. Trimming at V came to 6 bases and at J to 7 bases, leaving 14 bases not matched to a gene. This CDR3 comprises 15 residues. Germline V gives CDR1 SGHRS, CDR2 YFSETQ. The CDR3 loop is CASTGGTGGFSGYTF. The CDR3 DNA sequence: TGCGCCAGCACCGGGGGCACAGGGGGATTTAGTGGCTACACCTTC. Using reference TRBV5-1 and TRBJ1-2 for the parts outside the CDR3, the full variable domain is KAGVTQTPRYLIKTRGQQVTLSCSPISGHRSVSWYQQTPGQGLQFLFEYFSETQRNKGNFPGRFSGRQFSNSRSEMNVSTLELGDSALYLCASTGGTGGFSGYTFGSGTRLTVV.

The rearrangement uses TRBV4-1 and TRBJ2-5; D uncertain. Germline CDR1 and CDR2: MGHRA and YSYEKL. The V end lost 1 base, the J end lost 5 bases, and 17 bases lay between the germline ends. CDR3 length: 16 residues. CDR3 nucleotides: TGCGCCAGCAGCCAAGTCGGTGTCAGCGAGTGGGAGACCCAGTACTTC. Its translation: CASSQVGVSEWETQYF.

The chain links TRBV6-5 to TRBJ2-6; D call uncertain. The CDR3 spans 13 residues. Germline CDR1 MNHEY, CDR2 SVGAGI. Trimming stripped 6 bases from V and 1 base from J, with 4 bases between. DNA of the CDR3: TGTGCCAGCAGAGAGTCTGGGGCCAACGTCCTGACTTTC. Its translation is CASRESGANVLTF.

This clone was seen only once. V is TRBV28 and J is TRBJ2-1, with TRBD2 matching 12 bases. Trimming cost V 2 bases and J 8 bases; bases outside gene matches: 7. This CDR3 has 16 amino acids. CDR1 and CDR2 (germline): MDHEN, SYDVKM. The CDR3 DNA is TGTGCCAGCAGTTTAATAAGACTAGCGGGAGAGGATGAGCAGTTCTTC. Translated: CASSLIRLAGEDEQFF.

The V and J genes are TRBV5-1 and TRBJ1-3, with unresolved D. Trimming pared 4 bases from V and 3 bases from J, leaving 14 bases between. Germline values: CDR1 SGHRS, CDR2 YFSETQ. The CDR3 is 15 amino acids. The DNA of the CDR3 is TGCGCCAGCAGCGGCACGACGGGTCTTGGAAACACCATATATTTT. It encodes CASSGTTGLGNTIYF.